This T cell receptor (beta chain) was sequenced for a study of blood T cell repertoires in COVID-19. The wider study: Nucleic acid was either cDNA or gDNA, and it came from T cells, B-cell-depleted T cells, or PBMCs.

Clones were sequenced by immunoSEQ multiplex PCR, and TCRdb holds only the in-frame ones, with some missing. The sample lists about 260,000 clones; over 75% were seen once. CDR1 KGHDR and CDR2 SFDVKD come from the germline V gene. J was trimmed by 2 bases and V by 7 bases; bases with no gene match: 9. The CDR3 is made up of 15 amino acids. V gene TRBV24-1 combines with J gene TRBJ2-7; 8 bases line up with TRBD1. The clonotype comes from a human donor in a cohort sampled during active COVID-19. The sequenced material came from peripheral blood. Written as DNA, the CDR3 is TGTGCCACCAGCGAGGGACAGGCAGGGACCTACGAGCAGTACTTC. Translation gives CATSEGQAGTYEQYF.